Sequencing of this TCR beta chain was carried out in a study of OX40 agonist ivuxolimab in advanced cancers. The assay was immunoSEQ multiplex PCR, and TCRdb's table has in-frame clones only and misses some. The table records tens of thousands of clones, about 90% of them present only once. The germline V gene encodes CDR1 MNHNS and CDR2 SASEGT. The CDR3 has 15 amino acids. Deletions cut 8 bases from V and 5 bases from J, with 21 bases between. This receptor was identified in an adult with an advanced solid tumor such as melanoma, head and neck, liver or kidney cancer. Sequencing used CD4+ or CD8+ T cells sorted from blood, obtained in a trial of the OX40 agonist ivuxolimab. The chain joins TRBV6-1 to TRBJ1-1, with D possibly TRBD1 on 6 matching bases. This CDR3 reads CASRGTPRTGTEAFF. For the CDR3, the DNA is TGTGCCAGCCGAGGGACACCGCGAACAGGGACTGAAGCTTTCTTT.